This is a list of T cell receptor beta chains from one sample in a study of T cell responses to AZD1222 COVID-19 vaccine. The assay was immunoSEQ multiplex PCR, and TCRdb's table has in-frame clones only and misses some. This repertoire shows about 130,000 clones, just under 95% found once; its top ten account for 6.6%. Sequencing used peripheral blood, obtained on day 0 of AZD1222 vaccination. The origin of the receptors is an adult in good health. Both conserved end residues are trimmed from each CDR3. The D gene is left open where the match is weak.

D gene,V gene,J gene,CDR3 protein
TRBD2,TRBV7-6,TRBJ2-7,ASSPGTSGTYEQY
-,TRBV7-2,TRBJ2-1,ASSLKAGPYNEQF
-,TRBV4-1,TRBJ1-4,ASSQEPARTNEKLF
-,TRBV7-8,TRBJ1-2,ASSHRDFRNYGYT
-,TRBV19,TRBJ1-2,ASTPGGYGYT
-,TRBV21-1,TRBJ1-4,ASSNWTGNEKLF
-,TRBV6-5,TRBJ2-7,ASSPQDSTYEQY
-,TRBV11-2,TRBJ2-3,ASSPDRERPHTQY
-,TRBV5-6,TRBJ2-1,ASSWQDEQF
-,TRBV6-2/TRBV6-3,TRBJ1-5,ASSRDGQPQH
-,TRBV7-9,TRBJ1-4,ASSLEGEKLF
-,TRBV6-5,TRBJ1-1,ASSTGRAEAF
-,TRBV5-8,TRBJ1-5,ASSLGRGTLQH
TRBD1,TRBV7-8,TRBJ1-6,ASSPRTGRYSPLH
-,TRBV28,TRBJ2-1,ASHTYNEQF
-,TRBV20-1,TRBJ1-1,SASFYTEAF
-,TRBV4-1,TRBJ2-7,ASSQGVTSSYEQY
-,TRBV6-5,TRBJ1-2,ASSYSVGGGDGYT